Each of the 26 T cell receptor beta chains below was sequenced from the same sample in a study of shared clonotypes between healthy human individuals. TCRdb's table, derived via immunoSEQ multiplex PCR, lists solely in-frame clones and lacks some. The data hold around 2.5 million clones, with 93% observed a single time. The specimen was naive CD4+ T cells from PBMCs. Subset here: CD45RA+ positively selected. These receptors originate from a man aged 18-30 years in good health. Some clones in this sample may be carry-over from other donors' samples.

This clone was picked up one time. The chain has TRBV28 and TRBJ2-7, with 8 bases matching TRBD2. The germline V gene has CDR1 MDHEN and CDR2 SYDVKM. The ends lost 3 bases at V and 5 bases at J; junction bases unmatched: 9. The CDR3 is 15 amino acids. Here the CDR3 reads CASSFGSAGANEQYF. DNA for the CDR3: TGTGCCAGCAGTTTTGGGTCAGCGGGAGCCAACGAGCAGTACTTC.

CDR3 bases: TGTGCCAGCTCGCCCGACGCGACAGGAGGGTACGAGCAGTACTTC. It yields the protein CASSPDATGGYEQYF. The chain has TRBV18 and TRBJ2-7; D might be TRBD1 or TRBD2, each matching 6 bases. This CDR3 is built from 15 residues. Germline-derived CDR1 and CDR2 are KGHSH and LQKENI. V was shortened by 6 bases and J by 4 bases, with 19 bases between the two germline ends.

The genes are TRBV18 and TRBJ2-3, with 7 bases aligning to TRBD1. The length of the CDR3 is 15 residues. J lost 0 bases, V lost 2 bases, and 2 bases had no gene match. CDR1 is KGHSH, CDR2 LQKENI, per germline. The CDR3 loop is CASSPGTESTDTQYF. CDR3 bases: TGTGCCAGCTCACCAGGGACAGAAAGCACAGATACGCAGTATTTT.

This clone was detected only a few times. This rearrangement joins TRBV19 to TRBJ1-4; a possible D gene is TRBD1 (6 bases). V was clipped by 4 bases and J by 7 bases, with 13 bases between them. The V gene's germline CDR1 is LNHDA and CDR2 SQIVND (reference sequence). This CDR3 region has 14 residues. The CDR3 coding sequence is TGTGCCAGTAGTAACACAGGGTCGGGTGAAAAACTGTTTTTT. This encodes CASSNTGSGEKLFF.

The chain recombines TRBV30 with TRBJ2-7; 8 bases align to TRBD1. The CDR3 covers 13 residues. Germline assignment: CDR1 GTSNPN and CDR2 SVGIG (reference sequence). The V gene end was trimmed by 0 bases and the J gene end by 3 bases; junction bases not matched to a gene: 1. Here the CDR3 reads CAWSVGTGYEQYF. The CDR3 bases are TGTGCCTGGAGTGTAGGGACAGGCTACGAGCAGTACTTC.

The chain is built from TRBV7-9 and TRBJ1-1; the D is unclear. The germline V gene encodes CDR1 SEHNR and CDR2 FQNEAQ (reference sequence). V lost 2 bases and J 1 base, leaving 11 bases between the germline ends. This CDR3 region has 15 residues. For the CDR3, the DNA is TGTGCCAGCAGCTTATGGTCCGGGAAGAACACTGAAGCTTTCTTT. Its translation: CASSLWSGKNTEAFF.

This sequence joins TRBV2 and TRBJ2-7, with D possibly being TRBD1 or TRBD2 (5 bases each). The CDR3 has 15 residues. The germline V and J ends were trimmed by 4 bases and 0 bases, with 13 bases remaining between them. Germline V CDR1 and CDR2: SNHLY, FYNNEI. In nucleotides, the CDR3 is TGTGCCAGCAGTGCGGGGCCGAGGCTCTCCTACGAGCAGTACTTC. It codes for CASSAGPRLSYEQYF.

J is TRBJ2-1 and V is TRBV14, with D hard to call. The V end was cut by 1 base, the J end by 6 bases, with 7 bases between. This CDR3 is 13 amino acids long. Germline-derived CDR1 and CDR2 are SGHDN and FVKESK. CDR3 DNA sequence: TGTGCCAGCAGCCAAGGTTACCTCAATGAGCAGTTCTTC. Its translation: CASSQGYLNEQFF.

This chain links TRBV2 with TRBJ2-7; TRBD2 is a possible D gene (6 bases). Trimming cost V 6 bases and J 2 bases, with 17 bases left between them. The CDR3 consists of 15 residues. CDR1 and CDR2 from the germline V gene are SNHLY and FYNNEI. DNA of the CDR3: TGTGCCAGCAGGCCGGGACTCCCTATGCCCTACGAGCAGTACTTC. Protein product: CASRPGLPMPYEQYF.

This chain joins TRBV6-1 and TRBJ2-3; no definite D call. The germline V gene encodes CDR1 MNHNS and CDR2 SASEGT. The CDR3 runs to 15 residues. V was clipped by 3 bases and J by 5 bases, with 15 bases between them. CDR3 protein: CASSEGLRFQDTQYF. The CDR3 DNA is TGTGCCAGCAGTGAGGGATTAAGGTTCCAAGATACGCAGTATTTT.

V gene TRBV5-5 combines with J gene TRBJ1-2; 9 bases are a match to TRBD1. Germline lookup yields CDR1 SGHKS and CDR2 YYEKEE (reference sequence). The CDR3 loop spans 18 amino acids. The V gene end was trimmed by 3 bases and the J gene end by 4 bases; junction bases not matched to a gene: 16. The CDR3 nucleotides are TGTGCCAGCAGCTGGAATCCAAGCCGGGACAGGGAATCCTATGGCTACACCTTC. It specifies CASSWNPSRDRESYGYTF.

Concerning this clone itself: Within the sample, other DNA sequences also encode this same CDR3. The chain carries TRBV7-2 and TRBJ2-1; D remains unclear. Deletions cut 3 bases from V and 1 base from J, with 7 bases between. The CDR3 covers 14 residues. Germline V gives CDR1 SGHTA, CDR2 FQGNSA. The CDR3, as DNA: TGTGCCAGCAGCTTGGCTCTATCCTACAATGAGCAGTTCTTC. Amino acids: CASSLALSYNEQFF.

The chain combines TRBV5-1 with TRBJ2-5; TRBD1 matches at 8 bases. V shed 2 bases, J shed 1 base, and the junction held 4 bases outside the gene matches. CDR1 is SGHRS and CDR2 is YFSETQ in the germline V gene. The CDR3 sequence is 15 residues long. In DNA form, the CDR3 reads TGCGCCAGCAGCTTCGGACAGGGACTCCAAGAGACCCAGTACTTC. Residues: CASSFGQGLQETQYF.

This chain links TRBV10-3 with TRBJ2-3, with D tentatively TRBD2 (6 bases). Trimming pared 6 bases from V and 0 bases from J, leaving 10 bases between. Germline loops: CDR1 ENHRY, CDR2 SYGVKD. The CDR3 spans 14 residues. The CDR3 coding sequence is TGTGCCATCAGGGAGGGTTCTAGCACAGATACGCAGTATTTT. Protein: CAIREGSSTDTQYF.

The J gene is TRBJ2-4, the V gene TRBV16; tentative D call: TRBD2 (5 bases). CDR1 and CDR2 from the germline V gene are KGHSY and FQNENV. This CDR3 has 15 amino acids. The V end lost 1 base, the J end lost 9 bases, and 16 bases lay between the germline ends. The CDR3 sequence is CASSQWAGELTIQYF. The CDR3 coding sequence is TGTGCCAGCAGCCAATGGGCTGGGGAGTTGACCATTCAGTACTTC. The full variable domain, in which reference TRBV16 and TRBJ2-4 provide the parts outside the CDR3, is GEEVAQTPKHLVRGEGQKAKLYCAPIKGHSYVFWYQQVLKNEFKFLISFQNENVFDETGMPKERFSAKCLPNSPCSLEIQATKLEDSAVYFCASSQWAGELTIQYFGAGTRLSVL.

The V gene is TRBV28, the J gene TRBJ2-4, with 8 bases that match TRBD2. V trimming: 4 bases; J trimming: 8 bases; junction bases outside the gene matches: 10. The CDR3 is 15 residues long. From germline, CDR1 is MDHEN and CDR2 SYDVKM. CDR3 in amino acids: CASSSATSGVDIQYF. CDR3 in DNA: TGTGCCAGCAGTTCCGCCACTAGCGGTGTGGACATTCAGTACTTC. The full variable domain, its missing parts supplied by reference TRBV28 and TRBJ2-4, is DVKVTQSSRYLVKRTGEKVFLECVQDMDHENMFWYRQDPGLGLRLIYFSYDVKMKEKGDIPEGYSVSREKKERFSLILESASTNQTSMYLCASSSATSGVDIQYFGAGTRLSVL.

The rearrangement uses TRBV7-3 and TRBJ2-1; TRBD2 agrees at 11 bases. Trimming at V came to 6 bases and at J to 9 bases, leaving 13 bases not matched to a gene. This CDR3 has 16 amino acids. Germline lookup yields CDR1 SGHTA and CDR2 FQGTGA. CDR3 bases: TGTGCCAGCAGTACCACGGGACTAGCGGAGGGGGGTGAGCAGTTCTTC. The encoded protein is CASSTTGLAEGGEQFF.

The chain employs TRBV21-1 and TRBJ1-5; the DNA was not used to check the table's D call, TRBD1. TRBV21-1 is marked as a pseudogene. The CDR3 is 19 residues long. The CDR3 reads CASSKDGQGWIIRNQPQHF. In DNA form, the CDR3 reads TGTGCCAGCAGCAAAGATGGCCAGGGGTGGATCATTCGGAATCAGCCCCAGCATTTT.

The V gene is TRBV19, the J gene TRBJ1-4; no reliable D call. The germline gives CDR1 LNHDA, CDR2 SQIVND (reference sequence). The CDR3 is 14 amino acids. Trimming shortened V by 6 bases and J by 0 bases, and 8 bases separated the two germline ends. CDR3 coding DNA: TGTGCCAGTAGACGGCAACCAACTAATGAAAAACTGTTTTTT. Protein sequence: CASRRQPTNEKLFF.

Remarks on this clone: The sample holds other DNA sequences that translate to the same CDR3. The V and J genes are TRBV9 and TRBJ2-2; D call uncertain. Germline lookup yields CDR1 SGDLS and CDR2 YYNGEE. Trimming pared 0 bases from V and 4 bases from J, leaving 10 bases between. This CDR3 contains 15 residues. CDR3 in amino acids: CASSVVAGGTGELFF. CDR3 nucleotides: TGTGCCAGCAGCGTAGTTGCAGGTGGCACCGGGGAGCTGTTTTTT. Filled out from reference TRBV9 and TRBJ2-2, the complete variable domain reads DSGVTQTPKHLITATGQRVTLRCSPRSGDLSVYWYQQSLDQGLQFLIQYYNGEERAKGNILERFSAQQFPDLHSELNLSSLELGDSALYFCASSVVAGGTGELFFGEGSRLTVL.

This clone was picked up one time. The V gene is TRBV14, the J gene TRBJ1-4; D is uncertain. The germline gives CDR1 SGHDN, CDR2 FVKESK. The V end was cut by 1 base, the J end by 1 base, with 4 bases between. This CDR3 comprises 14 residues. CDR3 in DNA: TGTGCCAGCAGCCAAGGGGGAACTAATGAAAAACTGTTTTTT. This translates into CASSQGGTNEKLFF.

The chain links TRBV30 to TRBJ2-5, with D possibly called TRBD1 or TRBD2 (5 bases each). CDR1 GTSNPN and CDR2 SVGIG come from the germline V gene (reference sequence). CDR3 length equals 13 residues. Trimming removed 3 bases at V and 1 base at J, with 9 bases between. The CDR3 DNA follows: TGTGCCTGGAGCATGGGGGTCCAAGAGACCCAGTACTTC. Translation gives CAWSMGVQETQYF.

The CDR3 bases are TGTGCCAGCAGCTTAGACAGGGTGGAGACCCAGTACTTC. This gives the protein CASSLDRVETQYF. The chain joins TRBV7-2 to TRBJ2-5, with TRBD1 as a possible D gene (6 bases). In germline, CDR1 is SGHTA, CDR2 FQGNSA. V gave up 1 base and J gave up 5 bases, with 8 bases separating them. CDR3 size: 13 residues.

The chain couples TRBV6-1 to TRBJ2-1; the D gene is possibly TRBD2 (5 bases). The CDR3 length is 16 residues. Germline V gene lookup returns CDR1 MNHNS and CDR2 SASEGT. V was clipped by 2 bases and J by 7 bases, with 18 bases between them. The CDR3 region is CASSESGSSVQNEQFF. The CDR3 coding sequence is TGTGCCAGCAGTGAATCGGGGAGTTCCGTCCAAAATGAGCAGTTCTTC.

The chain links TRBV5-1 to TRBJ2-1; 9 nucleotides agree with TRBD1. With V trimmed by 4 bases and J by 3 bases, 11 bases remained unmatched. The length of the CDR3 is 17 residues. The germline V gene has CDR1 SGHRS and CDR2 YFSETQ. Here the CDR3 DNA reads TGCGCCAGCAGCCTGACTGGGACAGGGCAACTCTACAATGAGCAGTTCTTC. This codes for CASSLTGTGQLYNEQFF.

The chain is built from TRBV5-6 and TRBJ2-7, with TRBD2 matching 13 bases. V lost 4 bases to trimming and J lost 7 bases; unmatched junction nucleotides: 14. The CDR3 is 17 amino acids. Per the germline V gene, CDR1 is SGHDT and CDR2 is YYEEEE. The CDR3 DNA reads TGTGCCAGCAGCATCCGGACTAGCGGGAGTATCTCATCGGAGCAGTACTTC. This translates into CASSIRTSGSISSEQYF. Full variable domain (rest looked up from reference TRBV5-6 and TRBJ2-7): DAGVTQSPTHLIKTRGQQVTLRCSPKSGHDTVSWYQQALGQGPQFIFQYYEEEERQRGNFPDRFSGHQFPNYSSELNVNALLLGDSALYLCASSIRTSGSISSEQYFGPGTRLTVT.